The next 20 T cell receptor beta chains were all read from a single sample in a study of CD4 T cells in relation to SARS-CoV-2 and coronaviruses. Unexposed donor CD4+ T cells date from 2011-2018, before the COVID-19 pandemic. Profiled with immunoSEQ multiplex PCR; TCRdb holds only in-frame clones, not every one. The repertoire has about 60,000 clones, 94% of them found once; the top ten carry around 0.13%. Specimen: naive CD4+ T cells from PBMCs. The subset is: naive CD4+ T cells isolated by negative enrichment. The origin of the receptors is a human donor in good health.

The V call is TRBV4-1, the J call TRBJ1-1; D is unresolved. The CDR3 has 14 residues. Per germline, CDR1 MGHRA and CDR2 YSYEKL. Trimming removed 1 base from V and 4 bases from J, with 10 bases in between. The DNA for the CDR3 is TGCGCCAGCAGCCAAGTCGGCCTGGGCACTGAAGCTTTCTTT. This gives the protein CASSQVGLGTEAFF.

This chain connects TRBV10-2 to TRBJ1-2, with 12 bases fitting TRBD1. Germline loops: CDR1 WSHSY, CDR2 SAAADI. V gave up 2 bases and J gave up 8 bases; unmatched junction bases: 6. The CDR3 loop spans 15 amino acids. The CDR3 reads CASSEGTGGGGGYTF. CDR3 DNA sequence: TGCGCCAGCAGTGAGGGGACAGGGGGCGGCGGCGGCTACACCTTC.

This chain connects TRBV18 to TRBJ2-5; TRBD2 is a possible D gene (6 bases). The CDR3 extends over 14 amino acids. The V end was cut by 3 bases, the J end by 5 bases, with 13 bases between. Germline V gene lookup returns CDR1 KGHSH and CDR2 LQKENI. This chain's CDR3 is CASSPPGSGETQYF. The CDR3 DNA reads TGTGCCAGCTCACCGCCTGGAAGCGGGGAGACCCAGTACTTC.

The gene calls are TRBV18 and TRBJ1-4; D call uncertain. Trimming removed 4 bases at V and 3 bases at J, with 15 bases between. In germline, CDR1 is KGHSH, CDR2 LQKENI. The CDR3 covers 16 residues. The CDR3 loop is CASSLLAAGSNEKLFF. The DNA for the CDR3 is TGTGCCAGCTCACTCCTCGCAGCGGGTTCTAATGAAAAACTGTTTTTT.

This chain connects TRBV19 to TRBJ1-1; 7 nucleotides match TRBD1. CDR3 length: 13 amino acids. CDR1 is LNHDA, CDR2 SQIVND, per germline (reference sequence). Trimming cost V 6 bases and J 4 bases; bases outside gene matches: 5. The CDR3, as DNA: TGTGCCAGTAGCACGACAGGGAGCACTGAAGCTTTCTTT. Protein product: CASSTTGSTEAFF.

This sequence joins TRBV6-1 and TRBJ2-7; 7 bases are shared with TRBD1. The V and J ends lost 2 bases and 6 bases, in that order; junction bases with no gene match: 4. Germline lookup yields CDR1 MNHNS and CDR2 SASEGT. This CDR3 has 13 residues. CDR3 in DNA: TGTGCCAGCAGTGAAAGACAGGGTGTCGAGCAGTACTTC. As protein: CASSERQGVEQYF.

The CDR3 DNA is TGCGCCAGCAGCTTGGGAGTTTATCGTGGTGAGCAGTTCTTC. Translation gives CASSLGVYRGEQFF. The chain carries TRBV5-1 and TRBJ2-1; no clear D. Germline V gene lookup returns CDR1 SGHRS and CDR2 YFSETQ. This CDR3 has 14 amino acids. V lost 0 bases and J 9 bases, leaving 13 bases between the germline ends.

This chain links TRBV10-1 with TRBJ2-1; 11 nucleotides match TRBD2. Trimming cost V 7 bases and J 3 bases; bases outside gene matches: 8. Germline V gene sequence: CDR1 WNHNN, CDR2 SYGVQD (reference sequence). The CDR3 consists of 16 residues. The CDR3 sequence: CASTSGRSSGYNEQFF. The CDR3 nucleotides read TGCGCCAGCACTAGCGGGAGGTCCTCCGGCTACAATGAGCAGTTCTTC.

This clone showed up just once. The CDR3 nucleotides are TGTGCCAGCAGTTTCACCGGGACAGGCCCCAATACGCAGTATTTT. It specifies CASSFTGTGPNTQYF. V usage is TRBV6-5 and J usage is TRBJ2-3, with TRBD1 identical over 8 bases. Germline CDR1 reads MNHEY; CDR2 reads SVGAGI. V gave up 4 bases and J gave up 7 bases; unmatched junction bases: 10. This CDR3 is built from 15 residues.

This sequence joins TRBV12-3 or TRBV12-4 and TRBJ2-2; unclear D gene. Trimming took off 9 bases at V and 7 bases at J, with 15 bases between the two ends. The CDR3 is 13 residues long. The CDR3 sequence: CASTISLGGELFF. CDR3 coding DNA: TGTGCCAGTACGATTTCGCTGGGCGGGGAGCTGTTTTTT.

This sequence joins TRBV4-2 and TRBJ2-6; D may be TRBD1 (5 bases). The CDR3 covers 16 residues. The ends were cut back, 0 bases at V and 0 bases at J, with 6 bases in the middle. The germline V gene has CDR1 LGHNA and CDR2 YNFKEQ. CDR3 residues: CASSQEQGSGANVLTF. CDR3 coding DNA: TGTGCCAGCAGCCAAGAGCAGGGCTCTGGGGCCAACGTCCTGACTTTC.

V is TRBV21-1 and J is TRBJ1-1. TRBV21-1 is listed as a pseudogene. This CDR3 region has 9 residues. The CDR3 DNA follows: TGTGCCAGCAGCCGTGAAGCTTTCTTT. Translated: CASSREAFF.

The chain links TRBV7-2 to TRBJ2-1, with TRBD2 matching 8 bases. From germline, CDR1 is SGHTA and CDR2 FQGNSA. CDR3 length equals 15 residues. Unmatched junction bases numbered 2, after V lost 1 base and J lost 3 bases. The CDR3 here is CASSLGTSIYNEQFF. DNA of the CDR3: TGTGCCAGCAGCTTAGGGACTAGCATCTACAATGAGCAGTTCTTC.

This CDR3 is CASQNGAPLHF. The CDR3 DNA reads TGTGCCAGCCAGAATGGTGCACCCCTCCACTTT. The genes are TRBV28 and TRBJ1-6; no definite D call. V lost 8 bases, J lost 11 bases, and 10 bases lay in between. CDR1 is MDHEN, CDR2 SYDVKM, per germline. This CDR3 is 11 amino acids long.

V usage is TRBV2 and J usage is TRBJ2-3; 11 bases line up with TRBD2. The germline V gene encodes CDR1 SNHLY and CDR2 FYNNEI. V gave up 10 bases and J gave up 3 bases; unmatched junction bases: 21. This CDR3 comprises 19 residues. The CDR3 region is CAISRGARPSGRFTDTQYF. The CDR3 nucleotides are TGTGCCATCAGCAGAGGGGCGAGACCTAGCGGGAGGTTTACAGATACGCAGTATTTT.

The chain carries TRBV5-1 and TRBJ2-7; D is possibly TRBD1 (6 bases). The CDR3 covers 15 residues. Trimming took 0 bases from V and 5 from J, leaving 15 bases between them. Germline V gene sequence: CDR1 SGHRS, CDR2 YFSETQ. CDR3 region: CASSLGGLSGDEQYF. The CDR3, as DNA: TGCGCCAGCAGCTTGGGAGGTTTGTCAGGGGACGAGCAGTACTTC.

V gene TRBV19 combines with J gene TRBJ2-7; 9 nucleotides match TRBD2. Germline-derived CDR1 and CDR2 are LNHDA and SQIVND (reference sequence). This CDR3 is built from 17 residues. The V and J ends lost 6 bases and 5 bases, in that order; junction bases with no gene match: 17. This chain's CDR3 is CASSPGSSGSLFDEQYF. The CDR3 DNA follows: TGTGCCAGTAGCCCTGGCAGTAGCGGGAGCCTTTTCGACGAGCAGTACTTC. Together with reference TRBV19 and TRBJ2-7, the CDR3 gives the full variable domain: DGGITQSPKYLFRKEGQNVTLSCEQNLNHDAMYWYRQDPGQGLRLIYYSQIVNDFQKGDIAEGYSVSREKKESFPLTVTSAQKNPTAFYLCASSPGSSGSLFDEQYFGPGTRLTVT.

The chain carries TRBV6-6 and TRBJ2-5, with D unclear. V was pared by 5 bases and J by 2 bases, with 15 bases between. This CDR3 comprises 15 residues. Germline values: CDR1 MNHNY, CDR2 SVGAGI (reference sequence). CDR3 in DNA: TGTGCCAGCAGTGAGCTGGGTGCTGGACAAGAGACCCAGTACTTC. This translates into CASSELGAGQETQYF.

The V call is TRBV5-1, the J call TRBJ2-2; D call uncertain. Trimming took off 4 bases at V and 2 bases at J, with 15 bases between the two ends. This CDR3 spans 16 amino acids. Germline-derived CDR1 and CDR2 are SGHRS and YFSETQ. CDR3 in DNA: TGCGCCAGCAGCCCCCGGATGGGGTTAAACACCGGGGAGCTGTTTTTT. Translating it yields CASSPRMGLNTGELFF.

V gene TRBV7-9 combines with J gene TRBJ1-2, with a tentative D call TRBD1 (5 bases). The CDR3 covers 15 residues. Trimming cost V 2 bases and J 4 bases, with 14 bases left between them. Germline V gene lookup returns CDR1 SEHNR and CDR2 FQNEAQ (reference sequence). The CDR3 DNA reads TGTGCCAGCAGCTTAAGGCAAGGGGAGGGCTATGGCTACACCTTC. Protein product: CASSLRQGEGYGYTF.